The T cell receptor (beta chain) described here comes from a study of shared clonotypes between healthy human individuals. The table came from immunoSEQ multiplex PCR; TCRdb's copy has only in-frame clones and leaves some out. The table records about 2.4 million clones, just over 90% of them present only once. Points on this clone: Its target is not known.

Germline CDR1 MDHEN, CDR2 SYDVKM. The V and J ends lost 5 bases and 4 bases respectively, with 17 bases between them. This CDR3 has 15 residues. Study outcomes and limitations: Clonotypes not shared had lower generation probabilities than those common to all four donors. Sequencing depth was predicted to influence how clonotypes are shared among donors.

Material for sequencing was naive CD4+ T cells sorted from blood. Stated subset: CD45RA+ positively selected. The sequence came from a man aged 18 to 30 in good health. The rearrangement links TRBV28 to TRBJ1-1, with D tentatively TRBD1 (6 bases). The CDR3 DNA follows: TGTGCCAGCAGTCTGAGCTCGGGACACCCCACTGAAGCTTTCTTT. It specifies CASSLSSGHPTEAFF.